This entry concerns a single T cell receptor (beta chain). What it binds is not known. The sample comes from a study of response to subunit inactivated influenza vaccine. Study observations and caveats: The study's authors posited that every seasonal influenza vaccination enlists few new T cells.

TCRdb re-analysed the RT-PCR reads in MiXCR, keeping a single row per CDR3 protein. Altogether hundreds of thousands of distinct CDR3 sequences are present, about 25% being singletons, with the ten largest covering approximately 2%. Per germline, CDR1 MNHEY and CDR2 SVGAGI. The CDR3 consists of 14 residues. V gave up 4 bases and J gave up 7 bases, with 16 bases separating them. V gene TRBV6-5 combines with J gene TRBJ1-2; TRBD1 might be the D (6 bases). This sample comprised CD4+ T cells sorted from PBMCs, obtained 4 to 6 days after vaccination. The TCR comes from a man aged 45-60 years who received an inactivated influenza vaccine. CDR3 DNA: TGTGCCAGCAGTTTAAACGGGGGGCGGGGTGGCTACACCTTC. Amino acid sequence: CASSLNGGRGGYTF.